There are many counts of the clone carrying this T cell receptor beta chain. Its target is not known. Trimming removed 7 bases from V and 0 bases from J, with 16 bases in between. Germline CDR1 is MDHEN and CDR2 is SYDVKM. The CDR3 contains 17 residues. CDR3 regions of TCR beta were amplified from RNA transcripts. First-round RT-PCR used HTBI primers; second-round multiplex PCR followed. TCRdb itself ran the multiplex PCR reads through MiXCR, one entry per CDR3 protein. In the table there are 300,000 to 400,000 distinct CDR3 sequences, about a sixth of which are singletons. No ophthalmopathy within 18 months of follow-up signified stable hyperthyroidism. The entry originates in a study of Graves' ophthalmopathy and Graves' hyperthyroidism. Study overall: Peripheral blood was gathered at first diagnosis, ahead of any treatment whatsoever.

Study observations and caveats: Also, most clonotypes expanded in the thyroid above 0.001 frequency appeared in blood.

V is TRBV28 and J is TRBJ2-6, with D perhaps matching TRBD1 (6 bases). Specimen: peripheral blood. The TCR originated in an adult woman with stable Graves' hyperthyroidism. In DNA form, the CDR3 reads TGTGCCAGCATTACAGGGTCCCCCCCCTCTGGGGCCAACGTCCTGACTTTC. This sequence encodes CASITGSPPSGANVLTF.